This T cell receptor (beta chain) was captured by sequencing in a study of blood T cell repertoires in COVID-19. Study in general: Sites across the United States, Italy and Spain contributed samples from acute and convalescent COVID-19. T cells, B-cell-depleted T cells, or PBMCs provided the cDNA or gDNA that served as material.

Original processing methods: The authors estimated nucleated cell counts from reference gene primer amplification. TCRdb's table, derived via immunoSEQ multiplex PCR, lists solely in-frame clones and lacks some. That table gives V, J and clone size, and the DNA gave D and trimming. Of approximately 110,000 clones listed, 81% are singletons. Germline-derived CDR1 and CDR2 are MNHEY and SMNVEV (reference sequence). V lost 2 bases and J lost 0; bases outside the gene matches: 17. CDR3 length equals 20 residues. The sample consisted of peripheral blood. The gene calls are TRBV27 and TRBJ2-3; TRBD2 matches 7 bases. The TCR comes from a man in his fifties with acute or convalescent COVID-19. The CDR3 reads CASSLRGGFRSDDSTDTQYF. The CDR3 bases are TGTGCCAGCAGTTTAAGGGGAGGGTTTAGGAGCGACGATAGCACAGATACGCAGTATTTT.